The entry below describes one T cell receptor (beta chain). Its cognate antigen has yet to be identified. Per-nucleotide qualities are absent, and no much larger clonotype sits a single base away. This sample stems from a study of T cells in Graves' hyperthyroidism and ophthalmopathy (dated by TCRdb to the late 2010s). Context from the whole study: To identify TCR V-J signatures that set the groups apart, the researchers used a discovery cohort of about a hundred patients, made up of about 44 with Graves' ophthalmopathy and approximately 57 with stable Graves' hyperthyroidism. Prospective prediction of ophthalmopathy was tested in an independent validation cohort of about 19 hyperthyroidism patients and 15 to 17 patients who later progressed to ophthalmopathy. The approximately 90 discovery patients were randomly split 7:3 into training and test sets. In addition, the study compared T-cell repertoires in thyroid tissue and in blood from over 5 Graves' hyperthyroidism patients. Following sampling, methimazole starting at 30 mg daily was given to hyperthyroidism patients, and high-dose intravenous methylprednisolone was given to ophthalmopathy patients. According to the paper, TCR Vbeta CDR3 sequencing was carried out on about 140 peripheral blood samples, which came from about 45 ophthalmopathy, fewer than 80 hyperthyroidism and roughly 17 progressor patients. Beyond this particular receptor, the publication reports: In validation, the model predicted progression to ophthalmopathy with approximately 70% sensitivity and less than 75% specificity, a median of approximately 6.7 months before onset. Sample size was not statistically predetermined, and blinding of investigators to group allocation was not performed. Ophthalmopathy was separated from stable hyperthyroidism by a 13 V-J signature model, with around 88% sensitivity and roughly 81% specificity obtained in cross-validation and 80%/75% obtained in testing. Most expanded thyroid clonotypes (frequency above 0.001) were also found in blood, which suggests that blood repertoires may mirror thyroid immune responses.

The TCR beta CDR3 regions were amplified from RNA transcripts. The first round of RT-PCR for the TCR CDR3 was performed with the HTBI primer set and the Qiagen OneStep RT-PCR kit. The libraries were constructed in a second round of multiplex PCR and then size-selected and purified. Libraries were sequenced paired-end with 100 bp reads on an Illumina HiSeq2000. Per the source publication's procedure: SOAPnuke was used to process the raw data, throwing out any read that contained adapters or uncalled bases, had a mean Phred below 15, or lacked an exact constant-primer or identifier match. High-quality paired reads were merged with COPE v1.2.5, and unique nucleotide sequences were defined as clonotypes. Clonotypes were aligned to IMGT TRBV, TRBD and TRBJ reference segments using MiTCR v1.1. The analysis was restricted to V-J combinations with a frequency above 0.0001, which together covered about 99% of the repertoires. A TCS score was defined as the ratio of F50 (clonal expansion) to E x V (chaos), with BLOSUM62-based TCRdist applied between CDR3 peptides within each V-J. Welch's t-statistics and random forest reduced fewer than 600 V-J features to 10 to 15, which were used in a naive Bayes classifier (R e1071). Thyroid-blood repertoire similarity was quantified with the Morisita-Horn index. The public reads were reanalyzed by TCRdb: fastp trimming at Q25, MiXCR alignment, in-frame beta chains only. Duplicate CDR3 protein sequences are folded into a single record with the most common DNA and genes. TCRdb assigned the V and J calls; the authors' analysis was not used. The sample profile shows about 50,000 distinct CDR3 sequences; about 52% of them were found once. Together, the top ten hold roughly a third of the sample.

A patient counted as having stable Graves' hyperthyroidism if no progression to ophthalmopathy occurred over 18 months of follow-up. The hyperthyroidism patients were between 18 and 65 years old and newly diagnosed, with a disease duration of less than 2 months. Exclusion was applied to patients with uncontrolled infections, other autoimmune diseases, pregnancy or lactation. Diagnoses were based on clinical symptoms, serum thyroxine and TRAb, thyroid ultrasound and orbital computed tomography. Trizol reagent was used to extract total RNA, and RNA quality was then checked on an Agilent 2100 Bioanalyzer. Reading from cysteine to phenylalanine, the CDR3 counts 18 amino acids. Only CDR3 DNA remains: 54 bases, in frame from the first base. The V end gives up 4 bases and the J end 3 bases, leaving 12 bases in the junction not matched to a gene. Taken from the germline V gene, the CDR1 and CDR2 loops are SNHLY and FYNNEI.

The chain is assembled from TRBV2 and TRBJ2-5; TRBD2 lines up with 12 middle nucleotides. The TCR originated in a woman in her forties or fifties with Graves' hyperthyroidism. Sequenced: peripheral blood or thyroid tissue (not recorded which). The nucleotides read TGTGCCAGCAGTGCTAGTAATCCGACTAGCGGGAGCGAAGAGACCCAGTACTTC. The resulting protein is CASSASNPTSGSEETQYF.